This entry is about one T cell receptor beta chain. Its target is unknown. This sample stems from a study of T cells in narcolepsy. Study as a whole: Donors had narcolepsy type 1 or type 2, or were healthy controls.

The CDR3 is 13 amino acids. V was shortened by 4 bases and J by 2 bases, with 8 bases between the two germline ends. Germline values: CDR1 SEHNR, CDR2 FQNEAQ (reference sequence). General observations from the study: Some memory CD4+ repertoires had no autoreactive clone sequences. Autoreactive clonotypes reportedly recurred in blood of same and different patients, not controls. Same-patient CSF and blood CD4+ T cell clonotypes included HCRT-specific and TRIB2-specific autoreactive ones.

Repertoires were generated with immunoSEQ multiplex PCR, while TCRdb's copy carries only in-frame clones and drops some. The data show 12,000 or so clones, just under 95% seen once. The chain joins TRBV7-9 to TRBJ1-2, with a weak D call TRBD1 (5 bases). Sequenced sample: CD45RA- memory CD4+ T cells from PBMCs. This TCR was sampled from a human donor with narcolepsy. The CDR3: CASSSQANYGYTF. The CDR3 DNA reads TGTGCCAGCAGCTCACAGGCAAACTATGGCTACACCTTC.